This passage covers 28 T cell receptor beta chains from one sample sequenced in a study of spatial heterogeneity in lung cancer (dated by TCRdb to about 2019). Receptor amplification or capture employed 5' RACE. Sequencing took place on a NextSeq 500. TCRdb cleaned the public reads at Q25 with fastp, built clones with MiXCR and kept in-frame beta chains. Rows with one shared CDR3 protein collapse into an entry with the most common genes and DNA. Within this sample are around 40,000 distinct CDR3 sequences, with 5.2% of them counted one time only. The top ten constitute less than 30% of the sample. The label giving this sample's time point can be read as: sample taken at primary tumor resection. Without any cell sorting, TCR sequencing was performed on whole RNA extracted either from tumor and nontumor lung tissue or from cryopreserved PBMC samples. The sequencing used PBMCs, collected at surgery. The receptor source for this set is a female donor with early-stage non-small cell lung cancer.

This clonotype was picked up many times. The chain is built from TRBV9 and TRBJ1-1; D is uncertain. Trimming removed 2 bases from V and 3 bases from J, with 8 bases in between. CDR1 and CDR2 from the germline V gene are SGDLS and YYNGEE. This CDR3 has 13 amino acids. The DNA for the CDR3 is TGTGCCAGCAGCGTGGAGGGTTACACTGAAGCTTTCTTT. Translating gives CASSVEGYTEAFF.

This clonotype was recorded many times. The genes are TRBV7-3 and TRBJ2-5, with no clear D. CDR1 and CDR2 from the germline V gene are SGHTA and FQGTGA. Trimming pared 4 bases from V and 6 bases from J, leaving 18 bases between. This CDR3 comprises 15 residues. Here the CDR3 DNA reads TGTGCCAGCAGCTCTGCGACCGGCGAGATGAAGACCCAGTACTTC. Residues: CASSSATGEMKTQYF.

This clonotype has a handful of counts. This chain links TRBV7-6 with TRBJ2-5, with D possibly TRBD1 on 5 matching bases. The V gene's germline CDR1 is SGHVS and CDR2 FNYEAQ. This CDR3 spans 14 amino acids. V was trimmed by 2 bases and J by 5 bases, leaving 12 bases between them. The CDR3 DNA follows: TGTGCCAGCAGCTTAATTCCAGGGAAGGAGACCCAGTACTTC. Protein product: CASSLIPGKETQYF.

This clonotype was seen repeatedly, ten times or more. The CDR3 spells CASSLEGYGSGANVLTF. DNA of the CDR3: TGTGCCAGCAGCTTAGAGGGGTATGGCTCTGGGGCCAACGTCCTGACTTTC. This rearrangement joins TRBV11-3 to TRBJ2-6; D uncertain. The V and J ends lost 0 bases and 0 bases respectively, with 9 bases between them. The length of the CDR3 is 17 residues. Looked up from germline, CDR1 is SGHNT and CDR2 is YENEEA.

There are many counts of this clonotype. This chain joins TRBV29-1 and TRBJ2-7; TRBD1 matches at 8 bases. The V gene end was trimmed by 6 bases and the J gene end by 6 bases; junction bases not matched to a gene: 10. The CDR3 runs 13 residues. CDR1 is SQVTM, CDR2 ANQGSEA, per germline. CDR3 DNA sequence: TGCAGCGTAGGAAGAGGACAGGGACTCGAGCAGTACTTC. Translating gives CSVGRGQGLEQYF.

The genes are TRBV7-2 and TRBJ2-1; D not certain. This CDR3 contains 15 residues. V was pared by 2 bases and J by 1 base, with 9 bases between. Germline V gives CDR1 SGHTA, CDR2 FQGNSA. CDR3: CASSLSTPSYNEQFF. The CDR3 region has the DNA TGTGCCAGCAGCTTAAGCACTCCTTCCTACAATGAGCAGTTCTTC.

The rearrangement uses TRBV28 and TRBJ1-2; TRBD1 matches at 7 bases. The germline CDR1 and CDR2 sequences are MDHEN and SYDVKM. V trimming: 1 base; J trimming: 7 bases; junction bases outside the gene matches: 6. The CDR3 is 14 residues long. CDR3 nucleotide sequence: TGTGCCAGCAGTTTATCCCGACAGGGCGGTGGCTACACCTTC. The encoded protein is CASSLSRQGGGYTF.

This clonotype has ten or more counts. The chain links TRBV5-1 to TRBJ1-2; D ambiguous. The CDR3 is 15 residues long. Germline V gene lookup returns CDR1 SGHRS and CDR2 YFSETQ. Trimming pared 4 bases from V and 0 bases from J, leaving 13 bases between. The CDR3 region has the DNA TGCGCCAGCAGCCCCCGGGCAGGAGCTAACTATGGCTACACCTTC. This sequence encodes CASSPRAGANYGYTF.

Ten or more counts support this clonotype. The chain has TRBV9 and TRBJ2-5, with 10 nucleotides matching TRBD1. Germline V gene sequence: CDR1 SGDLS, CDR2 YYNGEE. The CDR3 is 15 residues long. The V segment lost 4 bases and the J segment 5 bases; nucleotides outside the gene matches: 8. The CDR3 DNA sequence: TGTGCCAGCAGCACTCGACAGGGGGCGATGGAGACCCAGTACTTC. Translated: CASSTRQGAMETQYF.

This clonotype was recorded at least ten times. CDR3 DNA sequence: TGCGCCAGCAGCCAAGATTTGGGAGATCCGCCCCAGCATTTT. The encoded protein is CASSQDLGDPPQHF. This chain joins TRBV4-3 and TRBJ1-5; D is undetermined. The CDR3 sequence is 14 residues long. The V end was cut by 0 bases, the J end by 9 bases, with 12 bases between. The V gene's germline CDR1 is LGHNA and CDR2 YSLEER.

This clonotype showed up many times. CDR3 region: CASSPGRLKSTEAFF. The CDR3, as DNA: TGTGCCAGCAGTCCGGGACGCCTGAAGAGTACTGAAGCTTTCTTT. V gene TRBV12-3 or TRBV12-4 combines with J gene TRBJ1-1; D possibly corresponds to TRBD1 (5 bases). V was shortened by 5 bases and J by 5 bases, with 18 bases between the two germline ends. This CDR3 region has 15 residues.

The V and J genes are TRBV4-3 and TRBJ2-3; D tentatively reads TRBD1 or TRBD2 (6 bases each). Germline V gene data show CDR1 as LGHNA and CDR2 as YSLEER. The CDR3 spans 18 residues. With 6 bases removed from V and 1 base from J, the gap between germline ends came to 23 bases. Here the CDR3 DNA reads TGCGCCAGCAGTCTGGGGGGCGCGGAGGCGGGTCGCACAGATACGCAGTATTTT. Its protein product is CASSLGGAEAGRTDTQYF.

V usage is TRBV5-4 and J usage is TRBJ2-1; D may be TRBD2 (6 bases). V was shortened by 4 bases and J by 8 bases, with 13 bases between the two germline ends. This CDR3 has 13 amino acids. Germline CDR1 and CDR2: SGHNT and YYREEE (reference sequence). CDR3 residues: CASSPRGEDEQFF. DNA of the CDR3: TGTGCCAGCAGCCCCCGAGGGGAGGATGAGCAGTTCTTC. Using reference TRBV5-4 and TRBJ2-1 for the parts outside the CDR3, the full variable domain is ETGVTQSPTHLIKTRGQQVTLRCSSQSGHNTVSWYQQALGQGPQFIFQYYREEENGRGNFPPRFSGLQFPNYSSELNVNALELDDSALYLCASSPRGEDEQFFGPGTRLTVL.

This clonotype was seen at least ten times. This chain connects TRBV27 to TRBJ2-7, with D tentatively TRBD1 (5 bases). Germline CDR1 and CDR2: MNHEY and SMNVEV (reference sequence). With 5 bases removed from V and 3 bases from J, the gap between germline ends came to 26 bases. The CDR3 totals 18 residues. CDR3 region: CASSHDSILSGKHYEQYF. DNA of the CDR3: TGTGCCAGCAGTCACGATTCTATTTTGTCAGGGAAACACTACGAGCAGTACTTC.

This clonotype was recorded at least ten times. The chain combines TRBV6-6 with TRBJ1-2; D perhaps matches TRBD1 (6 bases). The germline gives CDR1 MNHNY, CDR2 SVGAGI (reference sequence). The CDR3 extends over 17 amino acids. Trimming took off 2 bases at V and 7 bases at J, with 23 bases between the two ends. DNA of the CDR3: TGTGCCAGCAGTTACATGCCGGGAGGCAGGGGAGAAGGTGGCTACACCTTC. Translation: CASSYMPGGRGEGGYTF.

The table lists this clonotype with many counts. The rearrangement joins TRBV28 to TRBJ1-1; 7 bases are a match to TRBD1. This CDR3 has 16 amino acids. With V trimmed by 2 bases and J by 1 base, 7 bases remained unmatched. CDR1 MDHEN and CDR2 SYDVKM come from the germline V gene. The DNA of the CDR3 is TGTGCCAGCAGTTTAAGGCGACAGGGTCCGAACACTGAAGCTTTCTTT. Protein product: CASSLRRQGPNTEAFF.

The chain has TRBV12-3 or TRBV12-4 and TRBJ2-7; D gene uncertain. This CDR3 region has 15 residues. Trimming cost V 1 base and J 2 bases, with 12 bases left between them. The CDR3 nucleotides read TGTGCCAGCAGTTTAGACGCCGCCAGTCCCTACGAGCAGTACTTC. Its protein is CASSLDAASPYEQYF.

The table lists this clonotype with many counts. The V call is TRBV4-2, the J call TRBJ1-4; D is unresolved. Trimming left V 0 bases short and J 10 bases short, with 9 bases between. Germline CDR1 and CDR2: LGHNA and YNFKEQ. The CDR3 covers 13 residues. This CDR3 is CASSQESGGKLFF. The CDR3 DNA is TGTGCCAGCAGCCAAGAATCAGGTGGAAAACTGTTTTTT.

This clonotype was seen ten or more times. This sequence joins TRBV12-3 or TRBV12-4 and TRBJ1-1, with D possibly being TRBD1 (6 bases). V was cut by 7 bases and J by 8 bases, with 14 bases left in between. This CDR3 region has 12 residues. The CDR3 region is CASTPEDSEAFF. The CDR3 coding sequence is TGTGCCAGCACCCCAGAGGACAGCGAAGCTTTCTTT.

The sample holds many counts of this clonotype. CDR3 bases: TGCAGTGCAGGGCCGGGGGATGAGACCCAGTACTTC. Protein: CSAGPGDETQYF. The rearrangement uses TRBV20-1 and TRBJ2-5; a possible D gene is TRBD2 (6 bases). V was trimmed by 6 bases and J by 5 bases, leaving 13 bases between them. CDR1 DFQATT and CDR2 SNEGSKA come from the germline V gene (reference sequence). The CDR3 is made up of 12 amino acids.

This clonotype was detected many times. The J gene is TRBJ2-3, the V gene TRBV6-2 or TRBV6-3; D is possibly TRBD1 (5 bases). Deletions cut 1 base from V and 4 bases from J, with 21 bases between. The germline V gene encodes CDR1 MNHEY and CDR2 SVGEGT. The CDR3 runs to 18 residues. The CDR3 spells CASSYLGRQGSIPDTQYF. The DNA of the CDR3 is TGTGCCAGCAGTTACTTGGGTCGGCAGGGAAGTATCCCAGATACGCAGTATTTT.

This clonotype has a handful of counts. The chain uses TRBV30 and TRBJ2-7; D unclear. The V end was cut by 4 bases, the J end by 7 bases, with 11 bases between. This CDR3 region has 11 residues. Germline CDR1 GTSNPN, CDR2 SVGIG (reference sequence). CDR3 nucleotides: TGTGCCTGGAACGAACGAAGGGAGCAGTACTTC. Protein sequence: CAWNERREQYF.

The rearrangement links TRBV5-1 to TRBJ2-5; D is unresolved. Trimming removed 1 base at V and 3 bases at J, with 10 bases between. In germline, CDR1 is SGHRS, CDR2 YFSETQ. The CDR3 runs 14 residues. The CDR3 DNA reads as TGCGCCAGCAGCTTGAGTGGTGGAGAAGAGACCCAGTACTTC. It specifies CASSLSGGEETQYF.

This clonotype came up many times. The rearrangement joins TRBV20-1 to TRBJ1-1; maybe TRBD1 (6 bases). The CDR3 runs to 14 residues. CDR1 is DFQATT, CDR2 SNEGSKA, per germline (reference sequence). V dropped 2 bases and J dropped 1 base, with 11 bases sitting between them. The CDR3 coding sequence is TGCAGTGCTAGAAGGGGGAGCCAGAACACTGAAGCTTTCTTT. Its protein is CSARRGSQNTEAFF.

This chain uses TRBV27 with TRBJ1-1; D call uncertain. Trimming removed 6 bases from V and 4 bases from J, with 12 bases in between. The CDR3 totals 13 residues. In germline, CDR1 is MNHEY, CDR2 SMNVEV (reference sequence). CDR3 region: CASRGQSATEAFF. CDR3 sequence (DNA): TGTGCCAGCAGGGGTCAATCAGCCACTGAAGCTTTCTTT.

This clonotype has ten or more counts. The chain links TRBV3-1 to TRBJ2-4, with TRBD2 as a possible D gene (5 bases). Per germline, CDR1 LGHDT and CDR2 YNNKEL (reference sequence). The length of the CDR3 is 14 residues. V shed 0 bases and J shed 6 bases, with 9 bases lying between them. The CDR3 here is CASSQDRRVNIQYF. CDR3 nucleotides: TGTGCCAGCAGCCAAGATCGGCGGGTAAACATTCAGTACTTC. The entire variable domain, with the rest obtained from reference TRBV3-1 and TRBJ2-4, is as follows: DTAVSQTPKYLVTQMGNDKSIKCEQNLGHDTMYWYKQDSKKFLKIMFSYNNKELIINETVPNRFSPKSPDKAHLNLHINSLELGDSAVYFCASSQDRRVNIQYFGAGTRLSVL.

Many counts were recorded for this clonotype. The V gene is TRBV7-2, the J gene TRBJ1-5; unclear D gene. V shed 1 base and J shed 3 bases, with 13 bases lying between them. Germline values: CDR1 SGHTA, CDR2 FQGNSA. This CDR3 is built from 16 residues. The CDR3 spells CASSLEGWAFNQPQHF. In DNA, the CDR3 is TGTGCCAGCAGCTTAGAGGGTTGGGCCTTCAATCAGCCCCAGCATTTT.

This clonotype was detected a few times. The chain recombines TRBV6-2 or TRBV6-3 with TRBJ2-7; the D is unclear. This CDR3 is built from 14 residues. In germline, CDR1 is MNHEY, CDR2 SVGEGT. Trimming removed 6 bases at V and 6 bases at J, with 18 bases between. CDR3 sequence (DNA): TGTGCCAGCAGCCTGCCTGAATCTGGGCTCGAGCAGTACTTC. Protein: CASSLPESGLEQYF.